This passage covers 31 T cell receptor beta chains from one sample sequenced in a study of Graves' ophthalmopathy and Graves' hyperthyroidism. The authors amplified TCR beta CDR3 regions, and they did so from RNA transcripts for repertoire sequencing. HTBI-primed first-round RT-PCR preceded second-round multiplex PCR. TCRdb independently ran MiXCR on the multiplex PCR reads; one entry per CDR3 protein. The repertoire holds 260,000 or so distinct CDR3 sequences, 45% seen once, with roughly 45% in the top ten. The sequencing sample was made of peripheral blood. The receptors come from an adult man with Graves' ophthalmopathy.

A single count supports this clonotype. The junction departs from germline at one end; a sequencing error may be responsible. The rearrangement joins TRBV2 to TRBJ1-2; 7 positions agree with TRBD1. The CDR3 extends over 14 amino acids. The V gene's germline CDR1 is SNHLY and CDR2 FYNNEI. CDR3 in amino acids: CASSDRQGGNGYAF. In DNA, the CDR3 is TGTGCCAGCAGCGACCGACAGGGTGGAAATGGCTACGCCTTC.

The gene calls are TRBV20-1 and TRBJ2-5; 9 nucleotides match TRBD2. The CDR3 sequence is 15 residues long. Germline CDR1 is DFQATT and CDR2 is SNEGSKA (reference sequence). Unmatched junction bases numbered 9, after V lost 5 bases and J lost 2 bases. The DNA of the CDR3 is TGCAGTGCTTTCCGCCGGCTAGCGGGACAAGAGACCCAGTACTTC. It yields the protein CSAFRRLAGQETQYF.

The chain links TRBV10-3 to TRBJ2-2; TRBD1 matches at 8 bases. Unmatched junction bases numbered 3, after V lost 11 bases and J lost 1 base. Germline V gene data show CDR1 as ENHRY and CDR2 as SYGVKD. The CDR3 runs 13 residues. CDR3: CARGQGNTGELFF. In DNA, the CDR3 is TGTGCCCGCGGACAGGGGAACACCGGGGAGCTGTTTTTT.

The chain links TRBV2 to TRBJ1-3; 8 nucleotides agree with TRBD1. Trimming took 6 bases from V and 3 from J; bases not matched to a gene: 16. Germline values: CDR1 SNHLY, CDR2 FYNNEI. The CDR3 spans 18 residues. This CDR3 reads CASRTGTGPEEFGNTIYF. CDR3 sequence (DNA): TGTGCCAGCAGGACCGGGACAGGCCCAGAGGAGTTTGGAAACACCATATATTTT.

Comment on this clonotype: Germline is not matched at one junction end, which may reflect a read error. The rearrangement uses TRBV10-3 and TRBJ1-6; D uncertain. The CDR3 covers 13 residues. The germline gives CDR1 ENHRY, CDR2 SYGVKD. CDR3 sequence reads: CASSYSSGAPLHF. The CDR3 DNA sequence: TGTGCCAGCAGTTACTCGTCCGGTGCACCCCTCCACTTT.

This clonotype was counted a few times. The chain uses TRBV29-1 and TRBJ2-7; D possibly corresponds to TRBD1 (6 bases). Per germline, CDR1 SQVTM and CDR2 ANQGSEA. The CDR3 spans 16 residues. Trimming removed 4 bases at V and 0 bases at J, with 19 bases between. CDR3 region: CSVVSSGGELSYEQYF. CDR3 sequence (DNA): TGCAGCGTTGTTAGTTCTGGGGGCGAGCTCTCCTACGAGCAGTACTTC.

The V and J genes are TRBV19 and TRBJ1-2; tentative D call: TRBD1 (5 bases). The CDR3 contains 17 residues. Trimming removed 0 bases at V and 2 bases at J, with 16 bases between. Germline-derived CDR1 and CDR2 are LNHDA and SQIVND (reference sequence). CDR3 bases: TGTGCCAGTAGTATAGATCGTGGCGGGACGGTGAACTATGGCTACACCTTC. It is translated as CASSIDRGGTVNYGYTF.

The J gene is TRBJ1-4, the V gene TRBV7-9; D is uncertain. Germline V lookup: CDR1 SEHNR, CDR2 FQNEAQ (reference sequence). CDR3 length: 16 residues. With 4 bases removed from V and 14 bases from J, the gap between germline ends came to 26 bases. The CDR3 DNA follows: TGTGCCAGCAGCTCATCAACTGAGGGTCCCCGCGTTAGGCTGTTTTTT. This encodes CASSSSTEGPRVRLFF.

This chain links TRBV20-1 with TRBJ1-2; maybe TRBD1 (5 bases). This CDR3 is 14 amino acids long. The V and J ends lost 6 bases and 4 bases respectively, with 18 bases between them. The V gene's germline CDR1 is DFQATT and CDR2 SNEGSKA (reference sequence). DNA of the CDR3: TGCAGTGCCTTAGCGGGGCAGAGCTCCTATGGCTACACCTTC. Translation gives CSALAGQSSYGYTF.

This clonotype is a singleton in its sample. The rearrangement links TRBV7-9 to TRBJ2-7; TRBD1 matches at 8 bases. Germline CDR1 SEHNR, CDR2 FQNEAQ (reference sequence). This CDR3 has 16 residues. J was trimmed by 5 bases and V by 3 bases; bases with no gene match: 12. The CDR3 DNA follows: TGTGCCAGCAGCTTCGTTACCGGGACAGGTTTCAACGAGCAGTACTTC. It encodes CASSFVTGTGFNEQYF. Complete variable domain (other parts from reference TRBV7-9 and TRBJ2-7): DTGVSQNPRHKITKRGQNVTFRCDPISEHNRLYWYRQTLGQGPEFLTYFQNEAQLEKSRLLSDRFSAERPKGSFSTLEIQRTEQGDSAMYLCASSFVTGTGFNEQYFGPGTRLTVT.

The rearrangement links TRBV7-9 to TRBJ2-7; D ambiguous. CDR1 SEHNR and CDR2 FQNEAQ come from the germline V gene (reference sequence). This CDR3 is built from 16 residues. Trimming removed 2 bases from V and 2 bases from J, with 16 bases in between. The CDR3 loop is CASSLFQVGRPYEQYF. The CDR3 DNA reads TGTGCCAGCAGCTTATTTCAAGTGGGCAGACCCTACGAGCAGTACTTC.

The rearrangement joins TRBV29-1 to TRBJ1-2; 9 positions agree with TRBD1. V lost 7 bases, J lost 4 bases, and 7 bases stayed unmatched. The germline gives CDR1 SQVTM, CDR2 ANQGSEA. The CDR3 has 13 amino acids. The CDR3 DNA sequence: TGCAGCGCCGGACAGGGGCCCGTCTATGGCTACACCTTC. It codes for CSAGQGPVYGYTF.

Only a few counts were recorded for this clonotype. The CDR3 coding sequence is TGTGCCATCAGTGAGGGACAGGATTCTGGAAACACCATATATTTT. Translation: CAISEGQDSGNTIYF. The chain has TRBV10-3 and TRBJ1-3; TRBD1 agrees at 7 bases. CDR3 size: 15 residues. The trim removed 2 bases at V and 1 base at J, leaving 2 bases unmatched. Germline V gives CDR1 ENHRY, CDR2 SYGVKD.

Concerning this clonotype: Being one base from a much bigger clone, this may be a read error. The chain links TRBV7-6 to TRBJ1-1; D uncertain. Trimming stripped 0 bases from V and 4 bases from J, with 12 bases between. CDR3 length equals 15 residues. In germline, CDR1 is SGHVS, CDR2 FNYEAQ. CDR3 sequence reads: CASSLATRGSTEAFF. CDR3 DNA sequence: TGTGCCAGCAGCTTAGCGACCCGGGGTAGCACTGAAGCTTTCTTT.

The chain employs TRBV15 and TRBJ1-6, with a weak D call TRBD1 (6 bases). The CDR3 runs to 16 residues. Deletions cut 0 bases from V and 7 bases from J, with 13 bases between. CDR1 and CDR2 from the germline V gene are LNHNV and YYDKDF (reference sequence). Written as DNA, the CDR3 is TGTGCCACCAGCAGAGAATCAGGGGCCGGGAATTCACCCCTCCACTTT. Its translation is CATSRESGAGNSPLHF.

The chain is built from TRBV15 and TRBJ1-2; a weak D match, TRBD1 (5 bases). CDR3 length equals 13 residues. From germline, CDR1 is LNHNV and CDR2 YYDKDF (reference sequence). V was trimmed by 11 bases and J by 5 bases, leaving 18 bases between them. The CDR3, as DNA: TGTGCCGGCAGTCCGGACGAGGGGTATGGCTACACCTTC. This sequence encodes CAGSPDEGYGYTF.

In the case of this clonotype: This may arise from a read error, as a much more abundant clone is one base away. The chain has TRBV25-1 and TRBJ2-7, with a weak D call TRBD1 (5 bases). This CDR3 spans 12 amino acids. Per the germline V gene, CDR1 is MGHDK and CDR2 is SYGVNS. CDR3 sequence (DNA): TGTGCCAGCAGTGGAACAGGCTACCAGCAGTACTTC. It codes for CASSGTGYQQYF.

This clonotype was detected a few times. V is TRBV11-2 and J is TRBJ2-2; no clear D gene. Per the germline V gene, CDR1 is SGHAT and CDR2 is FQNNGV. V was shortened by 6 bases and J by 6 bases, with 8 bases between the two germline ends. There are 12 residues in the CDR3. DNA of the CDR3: TGTGCCAGCAGGACATACGCCGGGGAGCTGTTTTTT. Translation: CASRTYAGELFF.

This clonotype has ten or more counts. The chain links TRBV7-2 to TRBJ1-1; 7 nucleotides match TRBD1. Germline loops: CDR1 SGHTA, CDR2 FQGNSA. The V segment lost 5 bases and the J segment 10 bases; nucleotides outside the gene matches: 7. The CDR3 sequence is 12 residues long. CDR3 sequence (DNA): TGTGCCAGCAGCCACACAGGGGATGGAGCTTTCTTT. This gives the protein CASSHTGDGAFF.

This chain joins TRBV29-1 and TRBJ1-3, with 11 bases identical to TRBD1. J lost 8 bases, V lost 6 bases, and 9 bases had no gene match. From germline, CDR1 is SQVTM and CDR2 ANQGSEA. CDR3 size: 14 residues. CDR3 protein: CSVEGTGGVDTIYF. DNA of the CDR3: TGCAGCGTGGAGGGGACAGGGGGGGTGGACACCATATATTTT.

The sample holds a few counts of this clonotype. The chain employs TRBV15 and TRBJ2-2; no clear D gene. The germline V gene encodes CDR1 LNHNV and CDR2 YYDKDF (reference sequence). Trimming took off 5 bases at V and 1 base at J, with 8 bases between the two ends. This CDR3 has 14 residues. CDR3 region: CATSLTGNTGELFF. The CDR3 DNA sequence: TGTGCCACCAGCCTTACGGGGAACACCGGGGAGCTGTTTTTT.

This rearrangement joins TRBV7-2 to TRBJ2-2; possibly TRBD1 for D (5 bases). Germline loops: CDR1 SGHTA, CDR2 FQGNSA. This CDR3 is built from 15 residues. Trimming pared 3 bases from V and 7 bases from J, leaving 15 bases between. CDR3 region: CASSFRQGLSGELFF. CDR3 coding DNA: TGTGCCAGCAGCTTTCGGCAGGGATTAAGCGGGGAGCTGTTTTTT.

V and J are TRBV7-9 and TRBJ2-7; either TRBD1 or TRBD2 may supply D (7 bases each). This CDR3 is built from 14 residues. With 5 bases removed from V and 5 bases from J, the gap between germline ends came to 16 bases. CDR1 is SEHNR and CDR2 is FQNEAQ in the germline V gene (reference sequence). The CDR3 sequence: CASSETGRGDEQYF. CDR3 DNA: TGTGCCAGCAGCGAGACAGGGAGGGGAGACGAGCAGTACTTC. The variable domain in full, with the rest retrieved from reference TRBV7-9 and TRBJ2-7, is DTGVSQNPRHKITKRGQNVTFRCDPISEHNRLYWYRQTLGQGPEFLTYFQNEAQLEKSRLLSDRFSAERPKGSFSTLEIQRTEQGDSAMYLCASSETGRGDEQYFGPGTRLTVT.

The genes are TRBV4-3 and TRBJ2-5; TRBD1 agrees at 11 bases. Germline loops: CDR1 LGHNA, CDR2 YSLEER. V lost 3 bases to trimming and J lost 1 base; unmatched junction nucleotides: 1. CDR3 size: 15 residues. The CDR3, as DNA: TGCGCCAGCAGCCAGGGACAGGGGGGCCAAGAGACCCAGTACTTC. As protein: CASSQGQGGQETQYF.

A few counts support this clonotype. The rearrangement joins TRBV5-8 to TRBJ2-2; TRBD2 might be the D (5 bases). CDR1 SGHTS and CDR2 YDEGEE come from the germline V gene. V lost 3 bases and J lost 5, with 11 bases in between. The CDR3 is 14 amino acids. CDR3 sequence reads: CASSYALATGELFF. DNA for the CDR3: TGTGCCAGCAGCTATGCTCTAGCAACCGGGGAGCTGTTTTTT.

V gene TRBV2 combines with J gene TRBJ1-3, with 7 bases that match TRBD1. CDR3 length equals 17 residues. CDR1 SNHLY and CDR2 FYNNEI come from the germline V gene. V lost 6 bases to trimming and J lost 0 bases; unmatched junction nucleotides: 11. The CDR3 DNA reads TGTGCCAGCAGCTATCCCCTGGACAGGAGCTCTGGAAACACCATATATTTT. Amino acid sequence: CASSYPLDRSSGNTIYF.

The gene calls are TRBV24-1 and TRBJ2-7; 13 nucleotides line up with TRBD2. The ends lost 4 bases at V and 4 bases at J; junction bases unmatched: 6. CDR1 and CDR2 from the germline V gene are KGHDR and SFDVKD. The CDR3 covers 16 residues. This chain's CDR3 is CATSDTGTSGMYEQYF. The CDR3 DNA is TGTGCCACCAGTGACACCGGGACTAGCGGGATGTACGAGCAGTACTTC.

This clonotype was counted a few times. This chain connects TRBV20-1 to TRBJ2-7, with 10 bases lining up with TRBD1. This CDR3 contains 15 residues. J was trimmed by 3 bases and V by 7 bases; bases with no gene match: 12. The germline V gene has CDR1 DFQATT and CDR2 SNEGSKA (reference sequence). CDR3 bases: TGCAGTGTCTTGGTGTCCAGGGACAGGGGCTACGAGCAGTACTTC. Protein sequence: CSVLVSRDRGYEQYF.

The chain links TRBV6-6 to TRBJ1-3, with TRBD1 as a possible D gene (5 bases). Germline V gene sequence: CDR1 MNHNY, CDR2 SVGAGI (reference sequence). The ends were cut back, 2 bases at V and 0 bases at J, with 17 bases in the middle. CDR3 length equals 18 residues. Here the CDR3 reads CASSYSERGQRSGNTIYF. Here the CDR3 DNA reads TGTGCCAGCAGTTACAGTGAGCGGGGCCAGCGCTCTGGAAACACCATATATTTT.

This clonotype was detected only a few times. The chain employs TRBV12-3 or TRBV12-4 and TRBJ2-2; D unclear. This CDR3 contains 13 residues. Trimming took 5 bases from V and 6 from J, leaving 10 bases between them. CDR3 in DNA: TGTGCCAGCAGTCCGTCAAGGGCCGGGGAGCTGTTTTTT. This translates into CASSPSRAGELFF.

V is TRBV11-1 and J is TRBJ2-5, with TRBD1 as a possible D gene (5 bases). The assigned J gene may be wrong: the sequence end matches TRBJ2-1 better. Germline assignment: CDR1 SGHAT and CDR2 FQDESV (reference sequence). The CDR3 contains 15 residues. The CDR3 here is CASAIGRVLRNEQFF. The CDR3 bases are TGTGCCAGCGCGATTGGCAGGGTTCTTAGGAATGAGCAGTTCTTC.